What follows are 8 T cell receptor beta chains derived from one specimen sequenced in a study of glioma-infiltrating T cells. Amplification of TCR alpha and beta CDR3 regions from RNA used iRepertoire nested multiplex PCR. MiXCR, applied by TCRdb to the multiplex PCR reads, yields one record per CDR3 protein. This sample has 150,000 or so distinct CDR3 sequences, with 35% to 50% found just once. Sequencing was done on a sample of glioma tissue, nonneoplastic brain tissue, or PBMCs (not recorded which). The receptors here all came from a human donor with low-grade glioma or glioblastoma, undergoing nonglioma brain surgery, or in good health (not recorded which).

This rearrangement joins TRBV20-1 to TRBJ2-2; D not resolved. This CDR3 region has 11 residues. Trimming removed 3 bases from V and 7 bases from J, with 6 bases in between. The germline V gene encodes CDR1 DFQATT and CDR2 SNEGSKA (reference sequence). The chain's CDR3 is CSARWFGELFF. CDR3 nucleotides: TGCAGTGCTAGGTGGTTCGGGGAGCTGTTTTTT.

This clonotype was seen more than once but under ten times. The chain uses TRBV11-3 and TRBJ2-7; D possibly matches TRBD1 or TRBD2 (5 bases each). The germline gives CDR1 SGHNT, CDR2 YENEEA. The CDR3 is 12 amino acids. V dropped 11 bases and J dropped 3 bases, with 14 bases sitting between them. The chain's CDR3 is CARGPPSYEQYF. The CDR3, as DNA: TGTGCCCGGGGACCTCCAAGCTACGAGCAGTACTTC.

This clonotype was detected only a few times. The genes are TRBV27 and TRBJ2-7, with 9 nucleotides matching TRBD2. The V gene's germline CDR1 is MNHEY and CDR2 SMNVEV (reference sequence). The CDR3 consists of 14 residues. The junction had 5 bases not matched to a gene; V was cut back by 4 bases and J by 4 bases. The DNA for the CDR3 is TGTGCCAGCAGTTACCTAGCGGGACAATACGAGCAGTACTTC. Residues: CASSYLAGQYEQYF.

This chain connects TRBV27 to TRBJ2-3; 7 bases agree with TRBD2. The CDR3 is 14 amino acids. Germline CDR1 reads MNHEY; CDR2 reads SMNVEV (reference sequence). V lost 7 bases, J lost 3 bases, and 7 bases stayed unmatched. CDR3: CASKPSGDTDTQYF. CDR3 in DNA: TGTGCCAGCAAACCCAGCGGGGATACAGATACGCAGTATTTT.

The gene calls are TRBV28 and TRBJ2-7; TRBD1 might be the D (5 bases). The CDR3 extends over 13 amino acids. V lost 7 bases, J lost 0 bases, and 10 bases lay in between. Germline V CDR1 and CDR2: MDHEN, SYDVKM. DNA of the CDR3: TGTGCCAGCACCCAACAGGACTCCTACGAGCAGTACTTC. Its protein is CASTQQDSYEQYF.

This clonotype occurred a few times. The chain is built from TRBV20-1 and TRBJ2-3; 10 bases fit TRBD2. The length of the CDR3 is 15 residues. The trim removed 3 bases at V and 2 bases at J, leaving 5 bases unmatched. Germline V gene sequence: CDR1 DFQATT, CDR2 SNEGSKA (reference sequence). The DNA of the CDR3 is TGCAGTGCTAGGGCTAGCGGGGGATACACAGATACGCAGTATTTT. Translating it yields CSARASGGYTDTQYF.

About this clonotype: The junction departs from germline at one end; a sequencing error may be responsible. The J gene is TRBJ1-1, the V gene TRBV18, with D maybe TRBD1 (5 bases). There are 16 residues in the CDR3. The germline gives CDR1 KGHSH, CDR2 LQKENI. The CDR3 is CASSPPAGHVNTGAFF. In nucleotides, the CDR3 is TGTGCCAGCTCACCACCGGCAGGGCACGTGAACACTGGAGCTTTCTTT.

This clonotype was found many times. The rearrangement uses TRBV6-1 and TRBJ1-1; weak D call: TRBD1 (5 bases). Germline V gene data show CDR1 as MNHNS and CDR2 as SASEGT. Trimming took off 5 bases at V and 2 bases at J, with 12 bases between the two ends. This CDR3 is 14 amino acids long. The CDR3 nucleotides read TGTGCCAGCAGTTCCGACAGAATAAACACTGAAGCTTTCTTT. It yields the protein CASSSDRINTEAFF.